This T cell receptor (beta chain) stems from a study of cytomegalovirus exposure and HLA in healthy donors. Overall study context: A prior analysis found fewer than 120 million unique TCR beta sequences from some 190 million T cells. Within an early data release were tens of millions of unique TCRs drawn from HLA-typed donors.

Overall study findings and caveats: A later analysis showed TCR association rates differing by HLA locus, peaking at DRB1 and lowest at HLA-C. Earlier findings revealed that most TCR beta V segments proved productive either about 87% or about 30% of the time.

The CDR3 sequence is 18 residues long. CDR1 is LNHDA, CDR2 SQIVND, per germline (reference sequence). After removal of 3 bases from V and 0 bases from J, the junction contained 14 bases not matched to a gene. On this clone itself: Its antigen is currently unknown.

PCR was performed using 60 Vbeta and 13 Jbeta primers. Clones were read by immunoSEQ multiplex PCR, and TCRdb kept only the in-frame ones, dropping some. The table lists about 170,000 clones, around three quarters of them singletons, with about 2.1% in the top ten. V usage is TRBV19 and J usage is TRBJ2-7; 7 bases align to TRBD1. This TCR came from a woman aged 30 to 39 in good health and CMV-seropositive. Sequencing input: PBMCs. The CDR3 spells CASSMIPMITGDSYEQYF. CDR3 sequence (DNA): TGTGCCAGTAGTATGATTCCCATGATAACAGGGGACTCCTACGAGCAGTACTTC. Drawing the rest from reference TRBV19 and TRBJ2-7, the complete variable domain is DGGITQSPKYLFRKEGQNVTLSCEQNLNHDAMYWYRQDPGQGLRLIYYSQIVNDFQKGDIAEGYSVSREKKESFPLTVTSAQKNPTAFYLCASSMIPMITGDSYEQYFGPGTRLTVT.